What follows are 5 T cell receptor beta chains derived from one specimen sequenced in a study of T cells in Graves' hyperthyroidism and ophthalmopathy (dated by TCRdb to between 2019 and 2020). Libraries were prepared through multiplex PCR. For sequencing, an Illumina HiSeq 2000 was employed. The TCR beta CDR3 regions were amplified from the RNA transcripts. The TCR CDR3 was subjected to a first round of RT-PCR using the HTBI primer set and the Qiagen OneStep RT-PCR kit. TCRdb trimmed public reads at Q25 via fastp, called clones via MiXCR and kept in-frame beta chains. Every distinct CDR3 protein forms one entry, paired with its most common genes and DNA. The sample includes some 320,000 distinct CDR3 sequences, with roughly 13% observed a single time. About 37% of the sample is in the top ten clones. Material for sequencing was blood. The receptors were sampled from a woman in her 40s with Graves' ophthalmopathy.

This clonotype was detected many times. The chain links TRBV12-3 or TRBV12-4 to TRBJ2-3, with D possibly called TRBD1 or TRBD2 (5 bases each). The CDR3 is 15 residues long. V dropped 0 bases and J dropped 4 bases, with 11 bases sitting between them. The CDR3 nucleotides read TGTGCCAGCAGTTTAGCAGGGGTCGGGGCAGATACGCAGTATTTT. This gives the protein CASSLAGVGADTQYF.

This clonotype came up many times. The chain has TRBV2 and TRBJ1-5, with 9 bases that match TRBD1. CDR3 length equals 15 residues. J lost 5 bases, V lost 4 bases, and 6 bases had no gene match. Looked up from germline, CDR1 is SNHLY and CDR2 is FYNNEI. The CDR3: CASSAEGQGYQPQHF. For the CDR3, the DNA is TGTGCCAGCAGTGCGGAGGGACAGGGATATCAGCCCCAGCATTTT.

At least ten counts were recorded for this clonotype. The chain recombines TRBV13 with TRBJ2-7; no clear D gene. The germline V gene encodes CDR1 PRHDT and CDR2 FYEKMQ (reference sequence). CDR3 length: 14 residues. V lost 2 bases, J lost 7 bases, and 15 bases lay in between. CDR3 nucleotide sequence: TGTGCCAGCAGCTTACAGGATGGGAATGGGGAGCAGTACTTC. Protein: CASSLQDGNGEQYF.

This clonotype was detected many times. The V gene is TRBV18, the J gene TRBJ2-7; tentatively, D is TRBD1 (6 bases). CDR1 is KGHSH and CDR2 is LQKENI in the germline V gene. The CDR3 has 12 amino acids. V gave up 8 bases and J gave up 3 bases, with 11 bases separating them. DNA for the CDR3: TGTGCCAGCGGCCGGGACAACTACGAGCAGTACTTC. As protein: CASGRDNYEQYF.

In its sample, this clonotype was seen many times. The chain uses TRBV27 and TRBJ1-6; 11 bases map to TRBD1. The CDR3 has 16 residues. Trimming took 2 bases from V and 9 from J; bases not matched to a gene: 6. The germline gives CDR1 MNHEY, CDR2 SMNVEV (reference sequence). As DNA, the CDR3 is TGTGCCAGCAGTTTAGGGACAGGGGGTTCGATTTCACCCCTCCACTTT. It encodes CASSLGTGGSISPLHF.